This entry describes one T cell receptor beta chain. This sample is drawn from a study of blood T cell repertoires in COVID-19. Sequenced by immunoSEQ multiplex PCR; TCRdb stores in-frame clones only, minus some. The data show about 300,000 clones, about 90% seen once. Germline CDR1 reads SGDLS; CDR2 reads YYNGEE. Unmatched junction bases numbered 5, after V lost 2 bases and J lost 4 bases. The CDR3 runs 15 residues. This sequence was found in a woman in her 30s with COVID-19, enrolled during active disease. The chain uses TRBV9 and TRBJ2-2; 7 bases map to TRBD1. Sequencing used peripheral blood. CDR3 sequence: CASSVRGPSTGELFF. The DNA for the CDR3 is TGTGCCAGCAGCGTGAGGGGGCCTAGCACCGGGGAGCTGTTTTTT.